This T cell receptor beta chain was profiled in a study of cytomegalovirus exposure and HLA in healthy donors. Only in-frame clones appear in the TCRdb table, and some are missing; sequencing was by immunoSEQ multiplex PCR. The repertoire includes 150,000 to 200,000 clones, approximately 85% of them detected once, and roughly 1.5% sits in the top ten. V lost 0 bases and J lost 6; bases outside the gene matches: 6. This CDR3 is built from 16 residues. Germline values: CDR1 SGHVS, CDR2 FNYEAQ. Note on this clone: Its target is not known.

Study results and caveats: It was found in a later analysis that first-cohort TCR clusters tended to co-occur in the 90 to 150 validation repertoires.

The sample was PBMCs. The rearrangement joins TRBV7-6 to TRBJ2-1, with 9 bases aligning to TRBD1. The source of this sequence is a woman aged 18-29 years in good health and CMV-seronegative. The CDR3 sequence is CASSLAGTGIPNEQFF. In DNA form, the CDR3 reads TGTGCCAGCAGCTTAGCGGGGACAGGGATCCCCAATGAGCAGTTCTTC.